Reported below is one T cell receptor (beta chain). This clonotype occurred many times. Its target antigen remains unknown. No base qualities exist here, and no much larger clone lies one base off it. This sample is drawn from a study of spatial heterogeneity in lung cancer (dated by TCRdb to about 2019). Background on the whole study: Beta-chain transcripts were consistently detected in greater numbers than alpha-chain transcripts, which likely reflected higher beta-chain transcript abundance. In the raw uncorrected reads, each unique combination of TCR and UMI appeared on average more than ten times. At surgery, both alpha and beta chains were TCR-sequenced in roughly 230 tumor regions, 63 to 65 matched nontumor lung samples and some 56 PBMC samples. In non-small cell lung cancer, the study quantitatively compared TCR alpha and beta repertoires across several tumor regions, matched nontumor lung, and blood. Nonsynonymous mutation counts, determined by whole-exome sequencing of tumor tissue, were related to features of the TCR repertoire.

V ends up 3 bases short and J 9 bases short, with an unmatched junction base count of 2. The CDR3 goes from the cysteine to the phenylalanine over 12 residues. Of all the DNA, just the CDR3 is kept, 36 bases in frame from base 1. The CDR1 and CDR2 encoded by the germline V gene are MDHEN and SYDVKM. The paper's findings and limits, for the study overall: Additional single-cell paired TCR alpha and beta sequencing was considered necessary to confirm, at a functional level, the hypothesis that regional TCRs recognize regional mutations. Ubiquitous expanded tumor TCRs showed up in blood more often at tumor resection than at routine follow-up.

Receptors were amplified or captured by 5' RACE. Sequencing used a NextSeq 500. To allow correction of PCR and sequencing errors, the TCR library protocol tagged every TCR cDNA molecule with a unique molecular identifier. The original pipeline was this. Decombinator tools were used for TCR identification, UMI-based error correction and CDR3 extraction. TCRs above a frequency of 2 per 1,000, corresponding to the top 1% of the tumor frequency distribution, were defined as expanded. Renyi diversity was calculated using the R vegan package after each repertoire was subsampled 100 times to 5,000 TCRs. To build CDR3 similarity networks, amino acid triplet string-kernel similarity was used, and CDR3s were connected when their pairwise similarity was above 0.82. The raw public data were reprocessed by TCRdb itself: fastp quality trimming at Q25, MiXCR clonotype calling, in-frame beta chains only. Duplicate CDR3 protein sequences are folded into a single record with the most common DNA and genes. The V and J calls come from TCRdb's annotation, not from the publication. The sample table holds 50,000 to 65,000 distinct CDR3 sequences, of which approximately 8.9% were seen once. Clones ranked in the top ten supply roughly 15% of the sample.

The label giving this sample's time point can be read as: sample taken at primary tumor resection. For TCR sequencing, whole RNA was extracted from tumor and nontumor lung tissue, or from cryopreserved PBMC samples, and no cell sorting was done. Samples were obtained from 70 to 85 patients with early-stage, untreated non-small cell lung cancer from the lung TRACERx cohort. Only patients with enough RNA available from two or more tumor regions were chosen for TCR sequencing. The source material was PBMCs, sampled at surgery. The chain uses TRBV28 and TRBJ2-1; TRBD1 fits 7 bases in the junction. The sequence derives from a female donor with early-stage non-small cell lung cancer. Here the CDR3 is given as CASSLAGGEQFF. The DNA sequence is as follows: TGTGCCAGCAGTTTGGCAGGGGGTGAGCAGTTCTTC. Full variable domain (CDR3 extended with the reference TRBV28 and TRBJ2-1 proteins): DVKVTQSSRYLVKRTGEKVFLECVQDMDHENMFWYRQDPGLGLRLIYFSYDVKMKEKGDIPEGYSVSREKKERFSLILESASTNQTSMYLCASSLAGGEQFFGPGTRLTVL.